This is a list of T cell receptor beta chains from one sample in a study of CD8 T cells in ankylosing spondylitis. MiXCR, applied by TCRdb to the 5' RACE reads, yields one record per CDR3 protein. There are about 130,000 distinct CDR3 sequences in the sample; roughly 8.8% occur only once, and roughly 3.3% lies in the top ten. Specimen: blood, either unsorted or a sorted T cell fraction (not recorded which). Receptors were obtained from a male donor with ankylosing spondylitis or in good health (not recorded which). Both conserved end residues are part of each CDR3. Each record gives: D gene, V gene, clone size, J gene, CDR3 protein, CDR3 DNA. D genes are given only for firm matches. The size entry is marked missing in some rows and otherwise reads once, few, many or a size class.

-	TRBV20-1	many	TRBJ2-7	CSASRTIRDYEQYF	TGCAGTGCTAGTAGGACCATCCGGGACTACGAGCAGTACTTC
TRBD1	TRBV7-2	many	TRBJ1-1	CASSRDRDTEAFF	TGTGCCAGCAGCCGGGACAGAGACACTGAAGCTTTCTTT
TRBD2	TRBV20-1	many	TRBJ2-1	CSAGPSGRDNEQFF	TGCAGTGCGGGTCCTAGCGGGAGAGACAATGAGCAGTTCTTC
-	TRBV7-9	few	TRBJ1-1	CASSLRQNTEAFF	TGTGCCAGCAGCTTACGACAGAACACTGAAGCTTTCTTT
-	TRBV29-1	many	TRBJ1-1	CSVQTSESEAFF	TGCAGCGTGCAGACATCGGAGTCTGAAGCTTTCTTT
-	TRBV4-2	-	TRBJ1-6	CASSPEDSLEDSPLHF	TGTGCCAGCAGCCCTGAGGACTCACTCGAGGATTCACCCCTCCACTTT
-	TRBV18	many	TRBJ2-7	CASWEDRHEQYF	TGTGCCAGCTGGGAGGATCGCCACGAGCAGTACTTC
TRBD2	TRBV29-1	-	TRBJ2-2	CSAGTSGNTGELFF	TGCAGCGCAGGGACTAGCGGGAACACCGGGGAGCTGTTTTTT
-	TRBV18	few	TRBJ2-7	CASSPTQGNYEQYF	TGTGCCAGCTCACCAACCCAGGGAAACTACGAGCAGTACTTC
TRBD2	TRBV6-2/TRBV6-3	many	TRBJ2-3	CASSYPTNLAGGGDTQYF	TGTGCCAGCAGTTACCCTACGAACCTAGCGGGAGGGGGAGATACGCAGTATTTT
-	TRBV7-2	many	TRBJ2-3	CASSLRGQSTDTQYF	TGTGCCAGCAGCCTGCGGGGACAAAGCACAGATACGCAGTATTTT
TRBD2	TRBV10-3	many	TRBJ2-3	CAIMSAGSTDTQYF	TGTGCCATCATGTCAGCGGGAAGCACAGATACGCAGTATTTT
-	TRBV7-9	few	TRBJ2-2	CASSFLGAANGELFF	TGTGCCAGCAGCTTTCTTGGGGCCGCGAACGGGGAGCTGTTTTTT
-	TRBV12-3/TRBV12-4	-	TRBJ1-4	CASSKTEANNEKLFF	TGTGCCAGCAGTAAAACAGAAGCTAATAATGAAAAACTGTTTTTT
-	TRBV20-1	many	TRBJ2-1	CSATDYQRSNEQFF	TGCAGTGCTACGGACTACCAGAGATCGAATGAGCAGTTCTTC
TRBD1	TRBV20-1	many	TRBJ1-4	CSATGGREKLFF	TGCAGTGCTACAGGGGGCAGAGAAAAACTGTTTTTT
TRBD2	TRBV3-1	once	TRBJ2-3	CASSQPGGLAGSSTDTQYF	TGTGCCAGCAGCCAACCCGGGGGACTAGCGGGAAGCTCCACAGATACGCAGTATTTT
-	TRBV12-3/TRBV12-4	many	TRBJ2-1	CASSSTVRSYNEQFF	TGTGCCAGCAGTAGTACGGTTCGCTCCTACAATGAGCAGTTCTTC
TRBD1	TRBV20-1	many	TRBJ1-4	CSARNRGGEKLFF	TGCAGTGCAAGAAACAGGGGAGGGGAAAAACTGTTTTTT
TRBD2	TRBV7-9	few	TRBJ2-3	CASSPRQGLARTDTQYF	TGTGCCAGCAGCCCCCGACAGGGACTAGCCCGCACAGATACGCAGTATTTT
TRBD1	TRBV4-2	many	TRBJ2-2	CASSQEGTGGTGELFF	TGTGCCAGCAGCCAAGAGGGGACAGGGGGCACCGGGGAGCTGTTTTTT
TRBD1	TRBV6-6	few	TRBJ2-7	CASSYRQGYEQYF	TGTGCCAGCAGTTACCGACAGGGGTACGAGCAGTACTTC
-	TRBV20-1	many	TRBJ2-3	CSLGRAADTQYF	TGCAGTTTAGGGAGAGCCGCAGATACGCAGTATTTT
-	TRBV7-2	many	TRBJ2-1	CASSFYGTNEQFF	TGTGCCAGCAGCTTCTACGGGACCAATGAGCAGTTCTTC
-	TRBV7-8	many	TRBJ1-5	CASSLEVGDQPQHF	TGTGCCAGCAGCTTAGAGGTCGGGGATCAGCCCCAGCATTTT
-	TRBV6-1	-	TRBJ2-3	CASTRTGGGGTDTQYF	TGTGCCAGCACCAGAACAGGGGGGGGAGGCACAGATACGCAGTATTTT
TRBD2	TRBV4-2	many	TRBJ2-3	CASSQELAGVSTDTQYF	TGTGCCAGCAGCCAAGAACTAGCGGGAGTTAGTACAGATACGCAGTATTTT
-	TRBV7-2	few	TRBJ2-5	CASSLEQSFQETQYF	TGTGCCAGCAGCTTAGAACAGTCCTTTCAAGAGACCCAGTACTTC
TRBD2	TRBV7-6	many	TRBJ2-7	CASSLEREARQRQYF	TGTGCCAGCAGCTTAGAGCGGGAGGCCCGTCAGAGGCAGTACTTC
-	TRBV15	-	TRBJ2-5	CATSRGGRGPGQETQYF	TGTGCCACCAGCAGAGGTGGCAGGGGCCCAGGCCAAGAGACCCAGTACTTC
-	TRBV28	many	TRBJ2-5	CASSWSVRVETQYF	TGTGCCAGCAGCTGGTCGGTCCGGGTAGAGACCCAGTACTTC
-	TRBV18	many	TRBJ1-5	CASSLGFDNQPQHF	TGTGCCAGCTCACTAGGGTTTGACAATCAGCCCCAGCATTTT
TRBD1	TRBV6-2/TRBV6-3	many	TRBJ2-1	CASSYSDRVNEQFF	TGTGCCAGCAGTTACTCGGACAGGGTCAATGAGCAGTTCTTC
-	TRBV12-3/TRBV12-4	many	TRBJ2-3	CASSPAGSTDTQYF	TGTGCCAGCAGTCCGGCGGGGTCCACAGATACGCAGTATTTT
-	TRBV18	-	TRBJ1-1	CASSPRTLTEPFF	TGTGCCAGCTCACCACGTACGTTAACTGAACCTTTCTTT
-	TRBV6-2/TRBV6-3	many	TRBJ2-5	CASSAKETQYF	TGTGCCAGCAGCGCAAAAGAGACCCAGTACTTC
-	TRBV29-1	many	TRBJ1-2	CSVADRNYGYTF	TGCAGCGTTGCTGACAGAAACTATGGCTACACCTTC
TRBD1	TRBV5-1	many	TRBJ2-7	CASSEGTGAIYEQYF	TGCGCCAGCAGCGAAGGGACAGGGGCGATCTACGAGCAGTACTTC
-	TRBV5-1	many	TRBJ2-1	CASSIEGQLPGNEQFF	TGCGCCAGCAGTATTGAAGGACAGTTACCTGGCAATGAGCAGTTCTTC
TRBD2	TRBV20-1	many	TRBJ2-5	CSAIRLAGEETQYF	TGCAGTGCTATTCGACTAGCGGGAGAAGAGACCCAGTACTTC
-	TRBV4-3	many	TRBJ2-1	CASSQGITGGEQFF	TGCGCCAGCAGCCAAGGGATAACTGGGGGTGAGCAGTTCTTC
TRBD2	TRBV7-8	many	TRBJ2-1	CASSKRRLAGTSYNEQFF	TGTGCCAGCAGCAAACGGCGACTAGCGGGTACTTCCTACAATGAGCAGTTCTTC
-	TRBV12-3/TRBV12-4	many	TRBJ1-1	CASRLSLAYEAFF	TGTGCCAGCAGGCTGAGTTTGGCCTACGAAGCTTTCTTT
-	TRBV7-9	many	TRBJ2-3	CASSLVSGRRTQYF	TGTGCCAGCAGCTTAGTATCAGGGCGGCGGACGCAGTATTTT
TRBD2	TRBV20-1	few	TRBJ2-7	CSAREMYGTSGRGSYEQYF	TGCAGTGCTAGAGAGATGTATGGGACTAGCGGGAGGGGCTCCTACGAGCAGTACTTC
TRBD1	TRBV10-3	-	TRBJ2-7	CAISEYKGQGFDEQYF	TGTGCCATCAGTGAGTATAAGGGACAGGGGTTCGACGAGCAGTACTTC
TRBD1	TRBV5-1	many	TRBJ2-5	CASRKTGDERYF	TGCGCCAGCCGCAAGACAGGGGACGAACGGTACTTC
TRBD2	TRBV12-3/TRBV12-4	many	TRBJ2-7	CASTPGLAAYEQYF	TGTGCCAGCACCCCGGGACTAGCGGCCTACGAGCAGTACTTC
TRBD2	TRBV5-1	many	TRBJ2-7	CASSHRLAGYESYEQYF	TGCGCCAGCAGCCATCGACTAGCGGGATATGAGTCCTACGAGCAGTACTTC
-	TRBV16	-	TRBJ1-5	CASSQSRSGNQPQHF	TGTGCCAGCAGCCAATCGCGGAGTGGCAATCAGCCCCAGCATTTT
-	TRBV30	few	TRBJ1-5	CAWSPGSGQPQHF	TGTGCCTGGAGCCCGGGGTCGGGTCAGCCCCAGCATTTT